These 21 T cell receptor beta chains share one sample of origin, sequenced in a study of control samples from healthy donors and cancer patients. Profiled with immunoSEQ multiplex PCR; TCRdb holds only in-frame clones, not every one. Of fewer than 150,000 clones in the sample, approximately 89% were seen once. Material: blood. The receptors were sampled from a man aged 18 to 30 in good health.

The chain has TRBV18 and TRBJ2-2, with TRBD2 matching 10 bases. The CDR3 runs 16 residues. With V trimmed by 6 bases and J by 1 base, 5 bases remained unmatched. Per the germline V gene, CDR1 is KGHSH and CDR2 is LQKENI. CDR3 region: CASSLTSGENTGELFF. The CDR3 coding sequence is TGTGCCAGCTCTCTCACTAGCGGGGAGAACACCGGGGAGCTGTTTTTT.

J is TRBJ1-6 and V is TRBV7-2; D remains ambiguous. The germline V gene has CDR1 SGHTA and CDR2 FQGNSA. V dropped 3 bases and J dropped 9 bases, with 15 bases sitting between them. The CDR3 runs to 15 residues. DNA of the CDR3: TGTGCCAGCAGCTTGTACCAGTTGAGGAGTTCACCCCTCCACTTT. It is translated as CASSLYQLRSSPLHF.

This rearrangement joins TRBV6-1 to TRBJ1-2; TRBD1 aligns across 7 bases. Germline-derived CDR1 and CDR2 are MNHNS and SASEGT. J was trimmed by 2 bases and V by 1 base; bases with no gene match: 4. This CDR3 has 15 amino acids. The DNA for the CDR3 is TGTGCCAGCAGTGAAGTTCCACAGGGGAACTATGGCTACACCTTC. Its translation: CASSEVPQGNYGYTF.

This chain joins TRBV27 and TRBJ2-7; D is undetermined. The CDR3 has 15 residues. Germline CDR1 reads MNHEY; CDR2 reads SMNVEV (reference sequence). The V and J ends lost 2 bases and 2 bases respectively, with 13 bases between them. The DNA for the CDR3 is TGTGCCAGCAGTTTACGAGACGGTGTGACCTACGAGCAGTACTTC. Protein: CASSLRDGVTYEQYF.

The chain uses TRBV6-5 and TRBJ1-5; D possibly corresponds to TRBD1 (6 bases). The CDR3 contains 14 residues. Deletions cut 6 bases from V and 0 bases from J, with 9 bases between. The germline gives CDR1 MNHEY, CDR2 SVGAGI. The CDR3 reads CASSTGSSNQPQHF. The CDR3 nucleotides read TGTGCCAGCAGCACAGGGAGTAGCAATCAGCCCCAGCATTTT.

The rearrangement uses TRBV29-1 and TRBJ1-1; D remains unclear. Trimming left V 6 bases short and J 0 bases short, with 11 bases between. The CDR3 contains 13 residues. The germline CDR1 and CDR2 sequences are SQVTM and ANQGSEA. CDR3 DNA: TGCAGCGTAAGGACGGCCCTGAACACTGAAGCTTTCTTT. Encoded protein: CSVRTALNTEAFF.

The chain has TRBV4-1 and TRBJ1-3, with a possible D match to TRBD1 (5 bases). Trimming left V 0 bases short and J 7 bases short, with 13 bases between. The germline CDR1 and CDR2 sequences are MGHRA and YSYEKL. This CDR3 region has 15 residues. CDR3 bases: TGCGCCAGCAGCCAAGACTCGACAGCAAGCAACACCATATATTTT. It translates to CASSQDSTASNTIYF.

The chain has TRBV2 and TRBJ1-5; D call uncertain. CDR1 SNHLY and CDR2 FYNNEI come from the germline V gene. CDR3 length: 13 residues. Trimming removed 4 bases at V and 4 bases at J, with 8 bases between. CDR3 DNA sequence: TGTGCCAGCAGTGTGGGTAGGAATCAGCCCCAGCATTTT. As protein: CASSVGRNQPQHF.

The gene calls are TRBV7-9 and TRBJ2-5; D possibly matches TRBD1 or TRBD2 (5 bases each). The germline V gene has CDR1 SEHNR and CDR2 FQNEAQ (reference sequence). The CDR3 sequence is 14 residues long. Deletions cut 1 base from V and 2 bases from J, with 8 bases between. In DNA form, the CDR3 reads TGTGCCAGCAGCTTAGGGTGGGGGCAAGAGACCCAGTACTTC. Translation: CASSLGWGQETQYF.

This sequence joins TRBV4-1 and TRBJ2-1; 8 bases agree with TRBD1. Trimming cost V 4 bases and J 7 bases; bases outside gene matches: 6. Germline CDR1 MGHRA, CDR2 YSYEKL. CDR3 length: 14 amino acids. CDR3 bases: TGCGCCAGCAGCCCGCGGACAGGGTGGAATGAGCAGTTCTTC. Translated: CASSPRTGWNEQFF.

The chain has TRBV27 and TRBJ1-3, with D unresolved. CDR1 MNHEY and CDR2 SMNVEV come from the germline V gene (reference sequence). The CDR3 contains 17 residues. Trimming took 1 base from V and 4 from J, leaving 17 bases between them. The CDR3 loop reads CASSLFSMEMKGNTIYF. In nucleotides, the CDR3 is TGTGCCAGCAGTTTATTTTCAATGGAGATGAAGGGAAACACCATATATTTT.

The CDR3: CASRPTSGFAGYTF. The CDR3 nucleotides read TGCGCCAGCAGGCCAACCTCAGGATTCGCTGGCTACACCTTC. The chain has TRBV10-1 and TRBJ1-2; D gene ambiguous. V lost 6 bases to trimming and J lost 7 bases, with 18 bases between them. The germline V gene has CDR1 WNHNN and CDR2 SYGVQD (reference sequence). This CDR3 spans 14 amino acids.

This clone was counted once. The chain employs TRBV27 and TRBJ2-1, with D perhaps matching TRBD2 (5 bases). The CDR3 spans 16 residues. The germline CDR1 and CDR2 sequences are MNHEY and SMNVEV (reference sequence). V was shortened by 5 bases and J by 4 bases, with 18 bases between the two germline ends. The CDR3 DNA follows: TGTGCCAGCAGTGGACGAGGACTGTTCGGTTACAATGAGCAGTTCTTC. Translation gives CASSGRGLFGYNEQFF.

This chain joins TRBV6-5 and TRBJ2-7, with D possibly being TRBD1 or TRBD2 (5 bases each). Germline-derived CDR1 and CDR2 are MNHEY and SVGAGI. The V and J ends lost 5 bases and 3 bases respectively, with 14 bases between them. The CDR3 is made up of 14 amino acids. CDR3 amino acids: CASSPRDGNYEQYF. The CDR3 nucleotides read TGTGCCAGCAGTCCCCGGGACGGCAACTACGAGCAGTACTTC.

This chain links TRBV19 with TRBJ1-1; D uncertain. CDR3 size: 13 residues. V lost 10 bases and J lost 5, with 17 bases in between. CDR1 is LNHDA and CDR2 is SQIVND in the germline V gene (reference sequence). The CDR3 region is CATTDTGRTEAFF. As DNA, the CDR3 is TGTGCCACCACCGACACCGGGCGAACTGAAGCTTTCTTT.

This sequence joins TRBV6-1 and TRBJ1-6; D is ambiguous. Per the germline V gene, CDR1 is MNHNS and CDR2 is SASEGT. The CDR3 is made up of 16 amino acids. The V end lost 3 bases, the J end lost 0 bases, and 9 bases lay between the germline ends. CDR3 sequence: CASSDRVNSYNSPLHF. In DNA form, the CDR3 reads TGTGCCAGCAGTGACCGGGTCAACTCCTATAATTCACCCCTCCACTTT.

The chain has TRBV10-2 and TRBJ1-6; 9 nucleotides align to TRBD1. The CDR3 is 17 amino acids. J was trimmed by 1 base and V by 4 bases; bases with no gene match: 5. Germline loops: CDR1 WSHSY, CDR2 SAAADI. The CDR3 DNA follows: TGCGCCAGCAGTGTATGGACAGGGGTATCCTATAATTCACCCCTCCACTTT. Its translation is CASSVWTGVSYNSPLHF.

The chain combines TRBV3-1 (or the pseudogene TRBV3-2) with TRBJ2-2, with a weak D call TRBD1 (5 bases). The CDR3 has 15 residues. The V end was cut by 5 bases, the J end by 6 bases, with 16 bases between. Germline CDR1 is LGHDT and CDR2 is YNNKEL (reference sequence). CDR3 residues: CASSSELRGAGELFF. DNA for the CDR3: TGTGCCAGCAGCTCCGAACTTAGGGGCGCCGGGGAGCTGTTTTTT.

The genes are TRBV5-1 and TRBJ2-1; maybe TRBD2 (7 bases). Germline-derived CDR1 and CDR2 are SGHRS and YFSETQ. This CDR3 region has 15 residues. Trimming pared 3 bases from V and 5 bases from J, leaving 15 bases between. The CDR3 DNA reads TGCGCCAGCAGCTCGGGGGGCAGGTTTAACAATGAGCAGTTCTTC. Its protein product is CASSSGGRFNNEQFF. The full variable domain, completed using reference TRBV5-1 and TRBJ2-1, is KAGVTQTPRYLIKTRGQQVTLSCSPISGHRSVSWYQQTPGQGLQFLFEYFSETQRNKGNFPGRFSGRQFSNSRSEMNVSTLELGDSALYLCASSSGGRFNNEQFFGPGTRLTVL.

The chain is built from TRBV4-1 and TRBJ1-2; D is unclear. The CDR3 has 15 residues. Germline loops: CDR1 MGHRA, CDR2 YSYEKL. Deletions cut 0 bases from V and 3 bases from J, with 11 bases between. CDR3 sequence: CASSQDLGRYYGYTF. CDR3 DNA sequence: TGCGCCAGCAGCCAAGATCTGGGCAGGTACTATGGCTACACCTTC.

The chain has TRBV9 and TRBJ2-2; 7 positions agree with TRBD1. From germline, CDR1 is SGDLS and CDR2 YYNGEE. This CDR3 contains 16 residues. The V gene end was trimmed by 1 base and the J gene end by 4 bases; junction bases not matched to a gene: 7. The CDR3 DNA is TGTGCCAGCAGCGTAAAAGGGGGCTCTGGCACCGGGGAGCTGTTTTTT. This codes for CASSVKGGSGTGELFF.